The sequence of this T cell receptor (beta chain) was determined in a study of shared clonotypes between healthy human individuals. Overall study context: Per donor, three plates held CD4 naive cells, three held CD4 memory, two held CD8 naive and one held CD8 memory.

A word on this clone: The antigen remains unidentified.

Whole-study results and caveats: The study found lower generation probabilities in non-shared clonotypes than in those shared by all four donors.

Assay used: immunoSEQ multiplex PCR; TCRdb lists only in-frame clones, some missing. The repertoire includes approximately 2.4 million clones, approximately 96% of them detected once, and more than 0.1% sits in the top ten. CDR3 size: 16 residues. V was clipped by 6 bases and J by 2 bases; unmatched bases: 7. In germline, CDR1 is LNHDA, CDR2 SQIVND (reference sequence). Study donors comprised healthy, HIV-negative adults devoid of recent acute infection or vaccination. The sample comprised naive CD4+ T cells sorted from blood. The subset: CD45RA+ positively selected. V is TRBV19 and J is TRBJ2-3; TRBD2 matches at 11 bases. The source of this sequence is a man aged 18 to 29 in good health. In DNA form, the CDR3 reads TGTGCCAGTAGCACAGTTAGCGGGGGGGCCACAGATACGCAGTATTTT. Translated, it gives CASSTVSGGATDTQYF. Drawing the rest from reference TRBV19 and TRBJ2-3, the complete variable domain is DGGITQSPKYLFRKEGQNVTLSCEQNLNHDAMYWYRQDPGQGLRLIYYSQIVNDFQKGDIAEGYSVSREKKESFPLTVTSAQKNPTAFYLCASSTVSGGATDTQYFGPGTRLTVL.